The clone carrying this T cell receptor beta chain occurred many times. TCRdb recomputed calls from the RACE reads with MiXCR, one row per CDR3 protein. Of some 400,000 distinct CDR3 sequences listed, about 5.1% were seen once; the top ten hold 2.6%. As for time point: pre-sensitization, week 0. The treatment: therapeutic diphenylcyclopropenone sensitization with weekly scalp DPC. This sample was included in a study of human T cells and chemical hapten exposure. The source of this sequence is a woman aged 50 to 60 with alopecia areata. Some clones in this sample may be carry-over from other donors' samples. This specimen consisted of whole blood, obtained in connection with sensitization to the hapten diphenylcyclopropenone (DPC).

The CDR3 protein is CASSYTGDSEQFF. The CDR3 DNA is TGTGCCAGCAGTTACACAGGGGATAGTGAGCAGTTCTTC. V usage is TRBV6-2 or TRBV6-3 and J usage is TRBJ2-1, with 7 positions matching TRBD1. This CDR3 has 13 amino acids. The J segment lost 9 bases and the V segment lost 2 bases, leaving 4 bases of the junction unmatched. Germline V CDR1 and CDR2: MNHEY, SVGEGT.